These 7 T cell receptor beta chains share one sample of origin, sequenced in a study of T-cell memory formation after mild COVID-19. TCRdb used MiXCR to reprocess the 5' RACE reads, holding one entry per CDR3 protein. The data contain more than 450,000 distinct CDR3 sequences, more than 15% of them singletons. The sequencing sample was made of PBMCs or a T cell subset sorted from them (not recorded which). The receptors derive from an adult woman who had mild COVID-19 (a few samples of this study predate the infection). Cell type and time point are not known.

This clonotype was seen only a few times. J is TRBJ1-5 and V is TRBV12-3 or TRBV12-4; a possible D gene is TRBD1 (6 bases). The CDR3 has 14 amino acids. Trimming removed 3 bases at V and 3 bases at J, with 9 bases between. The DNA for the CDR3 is TGTGCCAGCAGTTTGGACAGAAACAATCAGCCCCAGCATTTT. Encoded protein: CASSLDRNNQPQHF.

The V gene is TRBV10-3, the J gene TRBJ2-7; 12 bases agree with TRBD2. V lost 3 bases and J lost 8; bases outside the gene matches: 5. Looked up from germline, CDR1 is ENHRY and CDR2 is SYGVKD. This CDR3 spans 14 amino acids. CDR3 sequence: CAISDFGLAGKQYF. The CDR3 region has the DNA TGTGCCATCAGTGATTTCGGACTAGCGGGAAAGCAGTACTTC.

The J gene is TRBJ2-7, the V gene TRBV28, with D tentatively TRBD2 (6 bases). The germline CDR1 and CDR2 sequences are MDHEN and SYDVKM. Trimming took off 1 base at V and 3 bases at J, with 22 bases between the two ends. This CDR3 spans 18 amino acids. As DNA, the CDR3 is TGTGCCAGCAGTTTATCCTTACTAGCCCGTGACAGCTACTACGAGCAGTACTTC. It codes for CASSLSLLARDSYYEQYF.

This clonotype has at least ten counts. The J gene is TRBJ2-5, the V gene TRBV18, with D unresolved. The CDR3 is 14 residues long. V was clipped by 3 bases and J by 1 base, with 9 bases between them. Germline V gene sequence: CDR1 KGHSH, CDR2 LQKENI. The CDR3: CASSPVQIQETQYF. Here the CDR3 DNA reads TGTGCCAGCTCACCGGTACAGATCCAAGAGACCCAGTACTTC.

The DNA for the CDR3 is TGTGCCAGCAGCCTATCAGGGCTTGGGTCCCAGTACTTC. Translating it yields CASSLSGLGSQYF. V gene TRBV7-2 combines with J gene TRBJ2-5; D might be TRBD1 (5 bases). The germline CDR1 and CDR2 sequences are SGHTA and FQGNSA. The CDR3 has 13 amino acids. Trimming removed 5 bases from V and 9 bases from J, with 16 bases in between.

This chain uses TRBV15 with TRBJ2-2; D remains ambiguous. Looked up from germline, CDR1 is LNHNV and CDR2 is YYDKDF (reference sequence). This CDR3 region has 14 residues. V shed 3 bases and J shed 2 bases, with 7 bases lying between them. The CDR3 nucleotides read TGTGCCACCAGCAGCCCTCCTAACACCGGGGAGCTGTTTTTT. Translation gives CATSSPPNTGELFF.

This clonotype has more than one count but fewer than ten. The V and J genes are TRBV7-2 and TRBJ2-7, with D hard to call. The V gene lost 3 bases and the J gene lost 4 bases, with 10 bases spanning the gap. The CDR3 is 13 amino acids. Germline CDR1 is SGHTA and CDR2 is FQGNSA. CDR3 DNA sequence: TGTGCCAGCAGCTTTCCCCCTGCGTACGAGCAGTACTTC. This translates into CASSFPPAYEQYF.